This TCR beta chain was sequenced in a study of identical twins. Findings and limits, study-wide: Invariant populations such as MAIT and iNKT cells could partly muddle zero-insertion analyses. Cord blood beta clonotypes that were abundant carried fewer insertions, and memory repertoires showed no such trend.

Concerning this clonotype: What it binds is unknown.

The CDR3 has 16 residues. After removal of 4 bases from V and 6 bases from J, the junction contained 13 bases not matched to a gene. Germline loops: CDR1 DFQATT, CDR2 SNEGSKA (reference sequence). In TCRdb, the 5' RACE reads were re-called with MiXCR into one record per CDR3 protein. Of roughly 570,000 distinct CDR3 sequences in the sample, more than 9% were seen once. This same sample was also taken into another study, of yellow fever vaccine responses in identical twins.

The TCR was taken from a woman in her late teens or twenties in good health. This chain joins TRBV20-1 and TRBJ2-2; 8 bases are shared with TRBD1. Input material: PBMCs. CDR3 protein: CSATFRTGYRPGELFF. The CDR3 DNA reads as TGCAGTGCTACCTTCCGGACAGGGTATAGGCCCGGGGAGCTGTTTTTT.